This T cell receptor beta chain appears in the sequencing data of a study of response to subunit inactivated influenza vaccine. TCRdb ran MiXCR on the RT-PCR reads and lists one entry per CDR3 protein. The table lists about half a million distinct CDR3 sequences, about 25% of them singletons. Study observations and caveats: Authors suggested seasonal influenza vaccinations each recruit few new T cells.

The CDR3 has 15 amino acids. Germline V gives CDR1 KGHSH, CDR2 LQKENI. With 2 bases removed from V and 7 bases from J, the gap between germline ends came to 17 bases. With regard to this clonotype: Its antigen remains unidentified.

The sequence came from a man aged 50 to 60 who received an inactivated influenza vaccine. J is TRBJ1-1 and V is TRBV18; D is uncertain. This sample comprised CD4+ T cells sorted from PBMCs, obtained 5 days after vaccination. CDR3 in amino acids: CASSPGSRPALEAFF. Here the CDR3 DNA reads TGTGCCAGCTCACCAGGCTCCCGGCCCGCCCTTGAAGCTTTCTTT.